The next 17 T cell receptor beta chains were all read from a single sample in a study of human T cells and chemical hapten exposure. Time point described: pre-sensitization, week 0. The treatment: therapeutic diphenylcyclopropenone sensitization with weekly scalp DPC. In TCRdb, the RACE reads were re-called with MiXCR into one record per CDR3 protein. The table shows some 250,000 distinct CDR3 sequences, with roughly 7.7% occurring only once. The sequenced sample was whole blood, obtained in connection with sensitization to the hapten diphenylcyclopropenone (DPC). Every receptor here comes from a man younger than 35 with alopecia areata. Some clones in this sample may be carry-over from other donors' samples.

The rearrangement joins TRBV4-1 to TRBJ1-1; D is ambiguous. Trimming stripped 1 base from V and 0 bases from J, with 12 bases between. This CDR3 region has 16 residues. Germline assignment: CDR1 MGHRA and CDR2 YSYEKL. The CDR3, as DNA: TGCGCCAGCAGCCAAGCAAAACGGACGGTGAACACTGAAGCTTTCTTT. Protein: CASSQAKRTVNTEAFF.

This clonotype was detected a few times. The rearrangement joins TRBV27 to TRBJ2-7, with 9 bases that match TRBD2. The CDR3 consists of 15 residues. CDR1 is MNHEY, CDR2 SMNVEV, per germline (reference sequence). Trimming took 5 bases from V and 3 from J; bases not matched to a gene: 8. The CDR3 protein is CASSKGTSCNYEQYV. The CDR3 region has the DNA TGTGCCAGCAGTAAGGGGACTAGCTGCAACTACGAGCAGTACGTC.

CDR3 sequence reads: CASLAGGPGNAQYF. CDR3 in DNA: TGTGCCAGCCTAGCGGGGGGGCCAGGTAATGCGCAGTATTTT. The J gene is TRBJ2-3, the V gene TRBV12-3 or TRBV12-4; the match to TRBD2 covers 12 bases. The CDR3 loop spans 14 amino acids. J was trimmed by 10 bases and V by 8 bases; bases with no gene match: 10.

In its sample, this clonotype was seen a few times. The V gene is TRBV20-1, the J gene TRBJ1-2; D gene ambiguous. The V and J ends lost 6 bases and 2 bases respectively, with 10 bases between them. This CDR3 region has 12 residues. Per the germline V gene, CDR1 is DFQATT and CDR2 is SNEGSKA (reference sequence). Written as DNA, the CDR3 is TGCAGTGCCAGTGGACGGAACTATGGCTACACCTTC. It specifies CSASGRNYGYTF.

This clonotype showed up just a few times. CDR3 sequence reads: CASGDYEQYF. CDR3 nucleotides: TGTGCCAGCGGGGACTACGAGCAGTACTTC. The genes are TRBV6-2 or TRBV6-3 and TRBJ2-7; D is undetermined. The CDR3 is made up of 10 amino acids. Germline assignment: CDR1 MNHEY and CDR2 SVGEGT. The germline V and J ends were trimmed by 8 bases and 3 bases, with 5 bases remaining between them.

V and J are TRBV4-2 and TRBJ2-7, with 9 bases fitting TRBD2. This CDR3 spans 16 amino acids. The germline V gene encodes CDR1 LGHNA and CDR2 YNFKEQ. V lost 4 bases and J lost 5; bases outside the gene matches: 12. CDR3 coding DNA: TGTGCCAGCAGCCCCAATGAGGGACTAGCAGCCCACGAGCAGTACTTC. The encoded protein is CASSPNEGLAAHEQYF.

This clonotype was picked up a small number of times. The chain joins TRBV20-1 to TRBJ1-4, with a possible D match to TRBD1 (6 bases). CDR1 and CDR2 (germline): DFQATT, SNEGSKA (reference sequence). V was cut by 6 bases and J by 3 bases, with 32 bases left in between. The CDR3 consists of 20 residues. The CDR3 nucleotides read TGCAGTGCGCTACACCCCGATACGAATCAACACAGGGAGGCTAATGAAAAACTGTTTTTT. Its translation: CSALHPDTNQHREANEKLFF.

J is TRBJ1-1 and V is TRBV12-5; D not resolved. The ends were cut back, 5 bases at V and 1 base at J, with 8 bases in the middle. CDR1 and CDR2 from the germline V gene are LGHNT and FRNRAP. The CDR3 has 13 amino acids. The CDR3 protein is CASGHHRNTEAFF. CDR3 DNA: TGTGCTAGTGGTCACCACAGGAACACTGAAGCTTTCTTT. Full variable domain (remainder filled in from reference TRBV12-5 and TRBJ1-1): DARVTQTPRHKVTEMGQEVTMRCQPILGHNTVFWYRQTMMQGLELLAYFRNRAPLDDSGMPKDRFSAEMPDATLATLKIQPSEPRDSAVYFCASGHHRNTEAFFGQGTRLTVV.

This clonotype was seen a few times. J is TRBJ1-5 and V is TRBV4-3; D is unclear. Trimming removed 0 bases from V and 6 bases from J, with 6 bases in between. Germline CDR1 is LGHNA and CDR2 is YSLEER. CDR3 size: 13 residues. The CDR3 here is CASSQDDGQPQHF. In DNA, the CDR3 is TGCGCCAGCAGCCAAGATGATGGTCAGCCCCAGCATTTT.

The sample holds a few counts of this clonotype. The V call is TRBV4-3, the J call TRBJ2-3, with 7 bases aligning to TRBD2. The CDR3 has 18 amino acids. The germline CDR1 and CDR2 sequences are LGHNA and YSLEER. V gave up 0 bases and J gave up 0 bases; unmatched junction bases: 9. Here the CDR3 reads CASSQEGLAGLSTDTQYF. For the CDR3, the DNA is TGCGCCAGCAGCCAAGAAGGTTTAGCGGGCCTGAGCACAGATACGCAGTATTTT.

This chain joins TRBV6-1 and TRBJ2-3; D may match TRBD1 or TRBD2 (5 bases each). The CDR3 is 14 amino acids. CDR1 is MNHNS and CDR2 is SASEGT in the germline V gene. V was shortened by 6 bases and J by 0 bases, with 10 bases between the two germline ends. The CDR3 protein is CASRPGPSTDTQYF. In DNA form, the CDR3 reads TGTGCCAGCAGACCGGGGCCTAGCACAGATACGCAGTATTTT.

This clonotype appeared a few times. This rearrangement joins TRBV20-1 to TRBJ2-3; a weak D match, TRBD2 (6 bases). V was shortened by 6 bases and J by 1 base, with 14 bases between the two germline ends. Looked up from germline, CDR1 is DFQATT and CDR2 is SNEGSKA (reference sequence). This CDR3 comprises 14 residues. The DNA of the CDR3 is TGCAGTGCCCTATCGGGACTTGGCACAGATACGCAGTATTTT. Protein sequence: CSALSGLGTDTQYF.

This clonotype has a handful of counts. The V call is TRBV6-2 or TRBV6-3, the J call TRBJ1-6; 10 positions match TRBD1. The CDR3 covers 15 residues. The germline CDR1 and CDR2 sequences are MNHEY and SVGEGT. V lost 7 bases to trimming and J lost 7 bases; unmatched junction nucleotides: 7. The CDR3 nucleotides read TGTGCCAGCAACCCCCCGGGACAGGGGAATTCACCCCTCCACTTT. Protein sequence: CASNPPGQGNSPLHF.

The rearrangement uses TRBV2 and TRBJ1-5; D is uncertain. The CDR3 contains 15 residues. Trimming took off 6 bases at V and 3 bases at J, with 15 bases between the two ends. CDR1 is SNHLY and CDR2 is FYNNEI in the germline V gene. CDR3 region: CASRLQNPSNQPQHF. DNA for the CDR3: TGTGCCAGCAGATTACAGAACCCCTCCAATCAGCCCCAGCATTTT.

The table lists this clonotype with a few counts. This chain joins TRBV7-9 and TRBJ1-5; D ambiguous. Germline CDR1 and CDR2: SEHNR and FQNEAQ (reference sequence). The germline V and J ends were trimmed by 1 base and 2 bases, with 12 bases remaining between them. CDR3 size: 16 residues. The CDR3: CASSLGVLGGNQPQHF. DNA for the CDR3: TGTGCCAGCAGCTTAGGAGTTTTGGGCGGCAATCAGCCCCAGCATTTT.

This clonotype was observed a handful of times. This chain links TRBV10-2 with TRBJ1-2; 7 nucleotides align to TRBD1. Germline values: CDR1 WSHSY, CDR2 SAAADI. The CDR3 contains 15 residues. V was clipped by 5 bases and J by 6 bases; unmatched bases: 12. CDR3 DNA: TGCGCCAGCAGTAAGGGGGCGACCCGAGCGGATGGCTACACCTTC. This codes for CASSKGATRADGYTF.

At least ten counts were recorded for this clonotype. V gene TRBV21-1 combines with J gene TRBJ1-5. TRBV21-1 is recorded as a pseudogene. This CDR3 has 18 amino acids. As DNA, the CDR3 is TGTGCCAGCAGCAAAGTAAGGGGGGCCCTTTATAGCAATCAGCCCCAGCATTTT. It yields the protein CASSKVRGALYSNQPQHF.